The 8 T cell receptor beta chains below all came from one sample that was sequenced in a study of T cell repertoires in cytomegalovirus infection. In TCRdb, the reads were re-called with MiXCR into one record per CDR3 protein. The repertoire holds about 740,000 distinct CDR3 sequences, with under 40% as singletons. The sequenced material came from PBMCs. These receptors originate from a human donor in good health (CMV status not recorded). Some clones in this sample may be carry-over from other donors' samples.

In its sample, this clonotype was seen a few times. The chain has TRBV28 and TRBJ2-7; maybe TRBD1 (6 bases). Germline lookup yields CDR1 MDHEN and CDR2 SYDVKM. This CDR3 has 17 residues. The V end was cut by 5 bases, the J end by 2 bases, with 22 bases between. This CDR3 reads CASSPRVRTAMTYEQYF. The CDR3, as DNA: TGTGCCAGCAGTCCCCGCGTCCGGACAGCGATGACCTACGAGCAGTACTTC.

The chain joins TRBV20-1 to TRBJ1-5; D perhaps matches TRBD1 (6 bases). CDR1 DFQATT and CDR2 SNEGSKA come from the germline V gene (reference sequence). The CDR3 consists of 15 residues. Trimming left V 3 bases short and J 7 bases short, with 19 bases between. DNA of the CDR3: TGCAGTGCTAGTCCCGCACAGGGAGTTTGGCAGCCCCAGCATTTT. Translating gives CSASPAQGVWQPQHF.

J is TRBJ2-1 and V is TRBV28, with a weak D call TRBD1 (5 bases). The ends were cut back, 6 bases at V and 2 bases at J, with 8 bases in the middle. Germline lookup yields CDR1 MDHEN and CDR2 SYDVKM. This CDR3 is 13 amino acids long. Here the CDR3 reads CASRGRAYNEQFF. The CDR3 DNA reads TGTGCCAGCAGGGGCAGGGCCTACAATGAGCAGTTCTTC.

The sample holds a few counts of this clonotype. The DNA for the CDR3 is TGTGCCAGTCGCCCAGGGGCTGCGGGGGGCTACACCTTC. The encoded protein is CASRPGAAGGYTF. The V and J genes are TRBV19 and TRBJ1-2, with a tentative D call TRBD1 (6 bases). V lost 8 bases and J lost 8, with 18 bases in between. This CDR3 contains 13 residues. Per the germline V gene, CDR1 is LNHDA and CDR2 is SQIVND (reference sequence).

This clonotype was seen a handful of times. The V and J genes are TRBV27 and TRBJ1-1, with D unresolved. There are 14 residues in the CDR3. V lost 3 bases and J lost 3, with 11 bases in between. In germline, CDR1 is MNHEY, CDR2 SMNVEV (reference sequence). The CDR3 loop reads CASSFHLKDTEAFF. As DNA, the CDR3 is TGTGCCAGCAGTTTCCATCTGAAAGACACTGAAGCTTTCTTT.

The gene calls are TRBV14 and TRBJ2-2; 7 bases are shared with TRBD2. Germline assignment: CDR1 SGHDN and CDR2 FVKESK. Losses at the gene ends were 1 base for V and 4 bases for J; bases not matched to a gene: 12. There are 18 residues in the CDR3. The CDR3 here is CASSQASLASGGTGELFF. In DNA form, the CDR3 reads TGTGCCAGCAGCCAAGCATCCCTAGCGTCGGGGGGCACCGGGGAGCTGTTTTTT. The full variable domain, its missing parts supplied by reference TRBV14 and TRBJ2-2, is EAGVTQFPSHSVIEKGQTVTLRCDPISGHDNLYWYRRVMGKEIKFLLHFVKESKQDESGMPNNRFLAERTGGTYSTLKVQPAELEDSGVYFCASSQASLASGGTGELFFGEGSRLTVL.

This chain connects TRBV4-1 to TRBJ1-2; D is ambiguous. The CDR3 has 18 amino acids. The germline V gene encodes CDR1 MGHRA and CDR2 YSYEKL. Trimming took off 4 bases at V and 0 bases at J, with 21 bases between the two ends. The CDR3 protein is CASSLQREAASSNYGYTF. The CDR3 DNA sequence: TGCGCCAGCAGCCTCCAAAGGGAGGCAGCCTCCTCTAACTATGGCTACACCTTC.

This chain connects TRBV13 to TRBJ1-6; 8 positions match TRBD1. This CDR3 contains 16 residues. Germline V gene sequence: CDR1 PRHDT, CDR2 FYEKMQ (reference sequence). V gave up 4 bases and J gave up 4 bases; unmatched junction bases: 6. The CDR3 sequence is CASSSEGQEYNSPLHF. DNA for the CDR3: TGTGCCAGCAGCTCCGAGGGACAGGAGTATAATTCACCCCTCCACTTT. The whole variable domain, remainder taken from reference TRBV13 and TRBJ1-6, is AAGVIQSPRHLIKEKRETATLKCYPIPRHDTVYWYQQGPGQDPQFLISFYEKMQSDKGSIPDRFSAQQFSDYHSELNMSSLELGDSALYFCASSSEGQEYNSPLHFGNGTRLTVT.